This T cell receptor (beta chain) comes out of a study of cytomegalovirus exposure and HLA in healthy donors. The wider study: Early released data had approximately 86 million unique TCRs, all coming from HLA-typed donors. Findings and caveats of the study: According to reports, the classifier identified cytomegalovirus status with high specificity and sensitivity. Donors belonging to an Asian-associated ancestry cluster reportedly showed fewer N-insertions in productive TCRs than the approximately 670-donor mean, according to what a later analysis found.

Unmatched junction bases numbered 3, after V lost 1 base and J lost 5 bases. Germline V gene lookup returns CDR1 SGHAT and CDR2 FQNNGV. The CDR3 sequence is 14 residues long. Worth noting for this clone: Antigen specificity is unknown.

PCR amplification relied on 60 Vbeta primers (plus 13 Jbeta primers). The repertoire was sequenced with immunoSEQ multiplex PCR; TCRdb's copy has only in-frame clones and lacks some. The sample records under 250,000 clones, around 80% being singletons. The receptor's source is a boy aged 2 to 9 in good health and CMV-seronegative. Sequenced sample: PBMCs. This rearrangement joins TRBV11-2 to TRBJ2-3; the match to TRBD2 covers 7 bases. CDR3 DNA: TGTGCCAGCAGCTTAGGTGGGGGGGTAGATACGCAGTATTTT. This codes for CASSLGGGVDTQYF.